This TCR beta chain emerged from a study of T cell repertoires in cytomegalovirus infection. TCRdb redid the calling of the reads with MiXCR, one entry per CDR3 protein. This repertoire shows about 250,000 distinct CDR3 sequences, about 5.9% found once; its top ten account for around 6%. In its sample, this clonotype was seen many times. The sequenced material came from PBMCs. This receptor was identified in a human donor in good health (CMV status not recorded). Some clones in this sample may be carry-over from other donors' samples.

CDR3 residues: CASSLGVLQPQHF. The CDR3 nucleotides read TGTGCCAGCAGCTTAGGAGTGCTTCAGCCCCAGCATTTT. This chain uses TRBV7-2 with TRBJ1-5, with D uncertain. CDR3 length: 13 residues. Trimming stripped 1 base from V and 6 bases from J, with 7 bases between. Germline V gene lookup returns CDR1 SGHTA and CDR2 FQGNSA.